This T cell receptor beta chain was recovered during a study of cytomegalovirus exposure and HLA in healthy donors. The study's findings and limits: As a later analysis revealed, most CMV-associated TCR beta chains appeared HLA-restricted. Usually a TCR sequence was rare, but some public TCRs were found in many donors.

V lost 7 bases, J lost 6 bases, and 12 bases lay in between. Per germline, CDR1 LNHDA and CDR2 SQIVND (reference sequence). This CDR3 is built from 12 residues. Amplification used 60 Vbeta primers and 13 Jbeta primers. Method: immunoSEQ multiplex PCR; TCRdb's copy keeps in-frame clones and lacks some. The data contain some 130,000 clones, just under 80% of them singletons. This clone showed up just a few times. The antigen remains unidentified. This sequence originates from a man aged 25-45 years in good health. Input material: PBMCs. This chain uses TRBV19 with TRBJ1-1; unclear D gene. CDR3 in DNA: TGTGCCAGTACCCCTAGCCGAGCTGAAGCTTTCTTT. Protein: CASTPSRAEAFF.